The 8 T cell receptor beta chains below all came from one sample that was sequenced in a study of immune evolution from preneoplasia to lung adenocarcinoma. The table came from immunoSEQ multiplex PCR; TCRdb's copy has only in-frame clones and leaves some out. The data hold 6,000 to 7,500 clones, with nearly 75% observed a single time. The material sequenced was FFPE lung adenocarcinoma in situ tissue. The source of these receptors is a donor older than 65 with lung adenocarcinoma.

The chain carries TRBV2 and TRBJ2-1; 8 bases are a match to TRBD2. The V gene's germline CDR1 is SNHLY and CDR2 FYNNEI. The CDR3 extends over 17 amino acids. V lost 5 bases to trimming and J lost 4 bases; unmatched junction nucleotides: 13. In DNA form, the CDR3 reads TGTGCCAGCAGTATTAAGTGGAGCGGGAGTACATACAATGAGCAGTTCTTC. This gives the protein CASSIKWSGSTYNEQFF.

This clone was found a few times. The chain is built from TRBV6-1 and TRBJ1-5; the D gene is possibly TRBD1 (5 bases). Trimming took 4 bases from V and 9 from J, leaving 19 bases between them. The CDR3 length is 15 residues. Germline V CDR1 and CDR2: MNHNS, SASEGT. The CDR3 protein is CASSGPQGHTSPQHF. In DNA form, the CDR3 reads TGTGCCAGCAGTGGTCCCCAGGGCCATACATCGCCCCAGCATTTT.

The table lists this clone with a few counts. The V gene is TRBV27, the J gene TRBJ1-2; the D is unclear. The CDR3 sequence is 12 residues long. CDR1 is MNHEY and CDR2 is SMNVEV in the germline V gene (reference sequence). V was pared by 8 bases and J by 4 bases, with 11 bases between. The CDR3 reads CASGGFGYGYTF. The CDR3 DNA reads TGTGCCAGCGGAGGGTTTGGCTATGGCTACACCTTC.

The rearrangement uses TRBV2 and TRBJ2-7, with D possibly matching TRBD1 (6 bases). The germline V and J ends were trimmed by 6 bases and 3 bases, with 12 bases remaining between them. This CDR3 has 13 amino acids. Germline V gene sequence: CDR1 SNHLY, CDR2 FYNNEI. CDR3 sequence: CASSLRDIYEQYF. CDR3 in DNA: TGTGCCAGCAGCCTCCGGGACATCTACGAGCAGTACTTC.

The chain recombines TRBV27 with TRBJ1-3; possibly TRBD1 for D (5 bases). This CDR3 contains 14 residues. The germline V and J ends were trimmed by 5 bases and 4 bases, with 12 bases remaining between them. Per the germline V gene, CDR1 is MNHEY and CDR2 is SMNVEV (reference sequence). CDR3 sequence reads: CASSPWDGGNTIYF. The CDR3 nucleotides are TGTGCCAGCAGTCCCTGGGACGGCGGAAACACCATATATTTT.

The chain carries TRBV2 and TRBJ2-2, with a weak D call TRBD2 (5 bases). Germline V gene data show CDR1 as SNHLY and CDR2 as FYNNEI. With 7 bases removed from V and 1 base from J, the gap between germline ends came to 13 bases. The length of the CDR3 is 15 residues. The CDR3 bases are TGTGCCAGCATGGTATCCGGGATGAACACCGGGGAGCTGTTTTTT. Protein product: CASMVSGMNTGELFF.

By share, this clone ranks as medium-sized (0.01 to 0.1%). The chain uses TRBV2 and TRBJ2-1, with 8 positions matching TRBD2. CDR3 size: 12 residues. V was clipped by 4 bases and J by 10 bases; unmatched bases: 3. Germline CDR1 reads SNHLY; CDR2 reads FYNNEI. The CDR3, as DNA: TGTGCCAGCAGTGGCACGGGAGGGGAGCAGTTCTTC. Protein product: CASSGTGGEQFF. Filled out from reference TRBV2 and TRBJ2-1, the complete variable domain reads EPEVTQTPSHQVTQMGQEVILRCVPISNHLYFYWYRQILGQKVEFLVSFYNNEISEKSEIFDDQFSVERPDGSNFTLKIRSTKLEDSAMYFCASSGTGGEQFFGPGTRLTVL.

CDR3 sequence (DNA): TGTGCCAGCAGCTCGACGGACGGGCGATCCTACGAGCAGTACTTC. As protein: CASSSTDGRSYEQYF. This chain links TRBV7-9 with TRBJ2-7; D gene uncertain. Germline V gene sequence: CDR1 SEHNR, CDR2 FQNEAQ (reference sequence). V was cut by 4 bases and J by 1 base, with 14 bases left in between. The CDR3 spans 15 residues.